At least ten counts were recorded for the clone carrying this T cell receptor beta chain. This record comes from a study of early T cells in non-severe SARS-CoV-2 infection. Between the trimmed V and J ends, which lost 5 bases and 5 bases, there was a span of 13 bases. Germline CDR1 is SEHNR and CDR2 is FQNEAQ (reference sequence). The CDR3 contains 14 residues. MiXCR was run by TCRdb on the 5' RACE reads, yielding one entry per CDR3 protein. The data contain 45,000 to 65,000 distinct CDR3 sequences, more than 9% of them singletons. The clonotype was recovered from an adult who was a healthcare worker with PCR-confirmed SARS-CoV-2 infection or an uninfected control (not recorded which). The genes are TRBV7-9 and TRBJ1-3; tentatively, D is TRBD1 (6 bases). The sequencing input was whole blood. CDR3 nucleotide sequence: TGTGCCAGCAGCCCGACAGGCGTTAGAAACACCATATATTTT. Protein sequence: CASSPTGVRNTIYF.